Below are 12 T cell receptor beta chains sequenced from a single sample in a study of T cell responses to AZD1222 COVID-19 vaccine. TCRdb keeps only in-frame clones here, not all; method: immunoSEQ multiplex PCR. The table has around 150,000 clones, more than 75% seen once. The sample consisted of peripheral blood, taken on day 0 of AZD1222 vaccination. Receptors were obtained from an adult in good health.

The CDR3 nucleotides read TGTGCCAGCAGCCGAGCAGCTCCGGGACCAAGCTCCTACAATGAGCAGTTCTTC. Protein product: CASSRAAPGPSSYNEQFF. The V call is TRBV3-1 (or the pseudogene TRBV3-2), the J call TRBJ2-1; either TRBD1 or TRBD2 may fit D (5 bases each). V lost 4 bases and J lost 0, with 19 bases in between. The CDR3 covers 18 residues. Germline V CDR1 and CDR2: LGHDT, YNNKEL (reference sequence).

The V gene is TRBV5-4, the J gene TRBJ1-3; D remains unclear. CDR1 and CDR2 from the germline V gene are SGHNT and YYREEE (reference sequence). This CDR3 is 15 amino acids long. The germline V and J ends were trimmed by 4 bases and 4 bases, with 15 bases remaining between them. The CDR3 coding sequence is TGTGCCAGCAGCCCAGGCTCAGGCTCAGGAAACACCATATATTTT. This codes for CASSPGSGSGNTIYF.

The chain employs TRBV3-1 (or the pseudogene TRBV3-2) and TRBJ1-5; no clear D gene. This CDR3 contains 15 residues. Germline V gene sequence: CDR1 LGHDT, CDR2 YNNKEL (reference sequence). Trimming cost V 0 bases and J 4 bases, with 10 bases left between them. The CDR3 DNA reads TGTGCCAGCAGCCAAGATACCTTGGGGAATCAGCCCCAGCATTTT. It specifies CASSQDTLGNQPQHF.

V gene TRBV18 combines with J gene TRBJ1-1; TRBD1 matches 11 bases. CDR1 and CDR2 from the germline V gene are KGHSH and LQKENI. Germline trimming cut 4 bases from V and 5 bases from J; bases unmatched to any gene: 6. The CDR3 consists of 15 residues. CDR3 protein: CASSRLGQGETEAFF. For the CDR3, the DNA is TGTGCCAGCTCACGCCTGGGACAGGGGGAGACTGAAGCTTTCTTT.

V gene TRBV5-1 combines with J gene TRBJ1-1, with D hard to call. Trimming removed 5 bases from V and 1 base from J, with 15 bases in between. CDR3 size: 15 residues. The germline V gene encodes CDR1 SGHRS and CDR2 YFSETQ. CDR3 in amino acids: CASRPEVLANTEAFF. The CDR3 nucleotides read TGCGCCAGCAGACCGGAGGTCCTGGCGAACACTGAAGCTTTCTTT.

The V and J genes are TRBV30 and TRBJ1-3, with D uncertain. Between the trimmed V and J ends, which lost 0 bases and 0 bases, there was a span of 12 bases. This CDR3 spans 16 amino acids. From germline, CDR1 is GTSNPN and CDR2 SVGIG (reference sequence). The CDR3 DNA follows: TGTGCCTGGAGTGTACGAGACATCGTCTCTGGAAACACCATATATTTT. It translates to CAWSVRDIVSGNTIYF. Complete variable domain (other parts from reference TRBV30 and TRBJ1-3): SQTIHQWPATLVQPVGSPLSLECTVEGTSNPNLYWYRQAAGRGLQLLFYSVGIGQISSEVPQNLSASRPQDRQFILSSKKLLLSDSGFYLCAWSVRDIVSGNTIYFGEGSWLTVV.

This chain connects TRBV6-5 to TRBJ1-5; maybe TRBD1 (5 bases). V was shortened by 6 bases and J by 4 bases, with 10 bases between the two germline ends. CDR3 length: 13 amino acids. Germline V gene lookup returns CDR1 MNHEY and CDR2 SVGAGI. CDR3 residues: CASSLRDNQPQHF. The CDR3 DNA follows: TGTGCCAGCAGCCTCAGGGATAATCAGCCCCAGCATTTT.

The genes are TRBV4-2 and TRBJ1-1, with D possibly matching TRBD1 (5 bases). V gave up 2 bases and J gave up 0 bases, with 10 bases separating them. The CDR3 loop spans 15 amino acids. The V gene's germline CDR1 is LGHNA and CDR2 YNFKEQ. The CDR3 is CASSQFEGLNTEAFF. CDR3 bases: TGTGCCAGCAGCCAATTTGAGGGGTTGAACACTGAAGCTTTCTTT.

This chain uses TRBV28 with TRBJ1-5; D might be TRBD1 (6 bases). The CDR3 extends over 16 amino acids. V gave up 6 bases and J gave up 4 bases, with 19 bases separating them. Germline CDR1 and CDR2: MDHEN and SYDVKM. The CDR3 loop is CASSTSLTGRNQPQHF. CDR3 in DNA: TGTGCCAGCAGCACCTCTCTGACAGGACGGAATCAGCCCCAGCATTTT.

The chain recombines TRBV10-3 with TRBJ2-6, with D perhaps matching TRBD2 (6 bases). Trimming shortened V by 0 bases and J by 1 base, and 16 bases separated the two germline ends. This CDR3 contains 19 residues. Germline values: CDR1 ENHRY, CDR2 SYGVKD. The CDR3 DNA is TGTGCCATCAGTGAGTCGAATGCGGGGACCATATCTGGGGCCAACGTCCTGACTTTC. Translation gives CAISESNAGTISGANVLTF.

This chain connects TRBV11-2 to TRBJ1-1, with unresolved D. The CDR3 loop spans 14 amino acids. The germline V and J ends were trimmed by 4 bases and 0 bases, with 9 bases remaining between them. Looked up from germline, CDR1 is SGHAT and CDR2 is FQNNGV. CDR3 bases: TGTGCCAGCAGCTCAGACGGAATGAACACTGAAGCTTTCTTT. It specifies CASSSDGMNTEAFF.

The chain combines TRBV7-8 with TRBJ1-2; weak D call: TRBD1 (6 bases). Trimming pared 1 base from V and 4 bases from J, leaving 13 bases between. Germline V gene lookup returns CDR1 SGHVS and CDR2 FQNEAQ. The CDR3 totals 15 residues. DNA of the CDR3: TGTGCCAGCAGCTTAGAAGCAGGGGTTTCCTATGGCTACACCTTC. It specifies CASSLEAGVSYGYTF.